This paragraph covers one TCR beta chain sequence. This sample stems from a study of neoadjuvant anti-PD-1 for oral cavity cancer. At the level of the study: Around day 43, patients without progression received a fourth nivolumab dose before surgery.

This CDR3 contains 16 residues. The germline CDR1 and CDR2 sequences are KGHSH and LQKENI. V was clipped by 6 bases and J by 6 bases; unmatched bases: 13. These oral cavity squamous cell carcinomas were HPV-negative and locally advanced. Most PBMC samples had approximately 480 ng input DNA in six replicates. Measured with immunoSEQ multiplex PCR; TCRdb has only the in-frame clones, and not every one. The repertoire includes around 30,000 clones, 87% of them detected once, and around 3.2% sits in the top ten. Source: PBMCs, taken before nivolumab (anti-PD-1) treatment. The chain employs TRBV18 and TRBJ2-7, with 11 bases aligning to TRBD1. The TCR was taken from a person between 35 and 79 years old with oral cavity squamous cell carcinoma. Written as DNA, the CDR3 is TGTGCCAGCTCGCTGGACAGGGGGCGATACTTAAGCGAGCAGTACTTC. Its translation is CASSLDRGRYLSEQYF. Complete variable domain (other parts from reference TRBV18 and TRBJ2-7): NAGVMQNPRHLVRRRGQEARLRCSPMKGHSHVYWYRQLPEEGLKFMVYLQKENIIDESGMPKERFSAEFPKEGPSILRIQQVVRGDSAAYFCASSLDRGRYLSEQYFGPGTRLTVT.